The 2 T cell receptor beta chains reported below all come from one sample, sequenced in a study of cytomegalovirus exposure and HLA in healthy donors (TCRdb year 2017). The library relied on the immunoSEQ multiplex PCR assay. For the multiplex PCR, a mixture combining 60 forward primers for TCR Vbeta segments and 13 reverse primers for TCR Jbeta segments was used. TCRdb took this table from immuneACCESS and kept in-frame rearrangements with V and J called. Such tables lack part of the clones; where checked against another copy, unresolved V genes explain under half of the gap, and the rest is unexplained. The sample's records list almost 35,000 clones. Roughly 2% of the sample lies in the top ten. Specimen: PBMCs. The receptors derive from a woman aged 40 to 50 in good health and CMV-seropositive.

The chain links TRBV2 to TRBJ2-3; the D gene is possibly TRBD2 (6 bases). Trimming pared 6 bases from V and 2 bases from J, leaving 12 bases between. From germline, CDR1 is SNHLY and CDR2 FYNNEI. The CDR3 spans 14 residues. DNA of the CDR3: TGTGCCAGCAGGCCGGGACTTTACACAGATACGCAGTATTTT. Its translation: CASRPGLYTDTQYF. The whole variable domain, remainder taken from reference TRBV2 and TRBJ2-3, is EPEVTQTPSHQVTQMGQEVILRCVPISNHLYFYWYRQILGQKVEFLVSFYNNEISEKSEIFDDQFSVERPDGSNFTLKIRSTKLEDSAMYFCASRPGLYTDTQYFGPGTRLTVL.

The chain employs TRBV9 and TRBJ2-5; D is possibly TRBD1 (6 bases). Trimming shortened V by 3 bases and J by 5 bases, and 14 bases separated the two germline ends. The CDR3 is 14 amino acids. Germline V gene lookup returns CDR1 SGDLS and CDR2 YYNGEE. For the CDR3, the DNA is TGTGCCAGCAGCGCGGACAGTTTCTTTGAGACCCAGTACTTC. It encodes CASSADSFFETQYF. Complete variable domain (other parts from reference TRBV9 and TRBJ2-5): DSGVTQTPKHLITATGQRVTLRCSPRSGDLSVYWYQQSLDQGLQFLIQYYNGEERAKGNILERFSAQQFPDLHSELNLSSLELGDSALYFCASSADSFFETQYFGPGTRLLVL.